This TCR beta chain was obtained from a study of beta chain features in type 1 diabetes. The CDR3 has 15 residues. Germline V CDR1 and CDR2: PRHDT, FYEKMQ (reference sequence). Between the trimmed V and J ends, which lost 5 bases and 5 bases, there was a span of 18 bases. Expressed TCRB transcripts were sequenced, since all the RNA that had been isolated was reverse transcribed. Some clones are missing from TCRdb's copy, which holds only in-frame ones; the method was immunoSEQ multiplex PCR. This table has fewer than 900,000 clones, about a sixth appearing once. The sample consisted of naive CD4+ T cells from blood. The chain carries TRBV13 and TRBJ1-1, with D maybe TRBD1 (6 bases). The sequence derives from a woman in her late teens or twenties in good health. The DNA of the CDR3 is TGTGCCAGCAGCCTGACCCAGGCAGGGGTAACTGAAGCTTTCTTT. Its protein product is CASSLTQAGVTEAFF.